This T cell receptor (beta chain) was captured in a study of blood T cell repertoires in COVID-19. Study context: Acute-phase and convalescent COVID-19 samples originated in the United States, Italy and Spain. In each case, the material was cDNA or gDNA derived from T cells, B-cell-depleted T cells, or PBMCs.

V lost 0 bases, J lost 5 bases, and 9 bases stayed unmatched. CDR1 and CDR2 (germline): MGHRA, YSYEKL. The CDR3 loop spans 17 amino acids. Only one count was recorded for this clone. Generated by immunoSEQ multiplex PCR, the TCRdb table keeps only in-frame clones and is missing some. The sample yields about 200,000 clones, around 85% seen once. The participants were between about 18 and 89 years old and came from under 25 US areas. Clinical history reported by participants formed the basis on which cohorts were assigned. The sequencing sample was made of PBMCs or T cells enriched from blood (not recorded which). The rearrangement uses TRBV4-1 and TRBJ2-5; 10 bases agree with TRBD2. The clonotype was recovered from a man between 35 and 55 years old who had recovered from COVID-19. CDR3 protein: CASSQEVLAGEWETQYF. CDR3 nucleotide sequence: TGCGCCAGCAGCCAAGAGGTCCTAGCGGGAGAATGGGAGACCCAGTACTTC.